Following are 31 T cell receptor beta chains from one sample sequenced in a study of T cells in Graves' hyperthyroidism and ophthalmopathy. Researchers took RNA transcripts and amplified the TCR beta CDR3 regions from them. The HTBI primer set drove a first-round RT-PCR of the TCR CDR3. TCRdb re-analysed the multiplex PCR reads in MiXCR, keeping a single row per CDR3 protein. The table records 530,000 or so distinct CDR3 sequences, approximately 25% of them present only once. The material sequenced was blood. Every receptor here comes from a woman between 25 and 40 years old with Graves' ophthalmopathy.

There are many counts of this clonotype. V gene TRBV6-2 or TRBV6-3 combines with J gene TRBJ2-2, with 7 bases fitting TRBD2. With 4 bases clipped from V and 4 bases from J, the junction kept 9 bases outside the gene matches. The germline V gene has CDR1 MNHEY and CDR2 SVGEGT. The CDR3 totals 16 residues. The CDR3 DNA follows: TGTGCCAGCAGTTCGGAAGGGAGGGCTGTCACCGGGGAGCTGTTTTTT. It codes for CASSSEGRAVTGELFF.

This chain connects TRBV6-1 to TRBJ2-7; D is ambiguous. Germline V lookup: CDR1 MNHNS, CDR2 SASEGT. Trimming pared 6 bases from V and 3 bases from J, leaving 12 bases between. This CDR3 is built from 13 residues. The chain's CDR3 is CASRAGPNYEQYF. The CDR3 DNA reads as TGTGCCAGCAGAGCCGGGCCGAACTACGAGCAGTACTTC.

This clonotype has a count of ten or more. The V and J genes are TRBV11-2 and TRBJ1-6; tentatively, D is TRBD1 (6 bases). Germline V gene sequence: CDR1 SGHAT, CDR2 FQNNGV. V lost 5 bases to trimming and J lost 4 bases, with 9 bases between them. CDR3 length: 14 residues. The CDR3 DNA sequence: TGTGCCAGCAGCCCGGGACATTATAATTCACCCCTCCACTTT. Amino acid sequence: CASSPGHYNSPLHF.

At least ten counts were recorded for this clonotype. The chain has TRBV5-1 and TRBJ2-7, with D perhaps matching TRBD2 (5 bases). The CDR3 extends over 15 amino acids. The germline CDR1 and CDR2 sequences are SGHRS and YFSETQ. The V and J ends lost 0 bases and 4 bases respectively, with 14 bases between them. The CDR3 nucleotides read TGCGCCAGCAGCTTGGATTTAGGGAGCGGTTACGAGCAGTACTTC. This codes for CASSLDLGSGYEQYF.

J is TRBJ2-5 and V is TRBV15; D is perhaps TRBD2 (5 bases). Deletions cut 2 bases from V and 4 bases from J, with 17 bases between. CDR3 length equals 16 residues. Germline assignment: CDR1 LNHNV and CDR2 YYDKDF (reference sequence). The CDR3 sequence: CATSRSRGGLAETQYF. For the CDR3, the DNA is TGTGCCACCAGCAGAAGTCGCGGAGGATTAGCAGAGACCCAGTACTTC.

V is TRBV6-1 and J is TRBJ1-2, with 9 bases matching TRBD1. Germline values: CDR1 MNHNS, CDR2 SASEGT. Trimming removed 7 bases from V and 5 bases from J; junction bases left unmatched: 17. This CDR3 is built from 17 residues. The CDR3 DNA reads TGTGCCAGCAATGGGCCGGGACAGGGTCCCTACCTATATGGCTACACCTTC. This encodes CASNGPGQGPYLYGYTF.

The rearrangement joins TRBV6-1 to TRBJ1-6; D remains unclear. Trimming removed 4 bases from V and 7 bases from J, with 17 bases in between. Germline V gene sequence: CDR1 MNHNS, CDR2 SASEGT. The CDR3 totals 16 residues. CDR3 protein: CASSARPRLGNSPLHF. The CDR3 coding sequence is TGTGCCAGCAGTGCTAGGCCCCGCTTGGGGAATTCACCCCTCCACTTT.

The chain employs TRBV6-5 and TRBJ2-5; D is perhaps TRBD2 (6 bases). The germline V gene has CDR1 MNHEY and CDR2 SVGAGI. The CDR3 is 14 residues long. Trimming shortened V by 2 bases and J by 0 bases, and 7 bases separated the two germline ends. Here the CDR3 reads CASSYGDYQETQYF. In DNA form, the CDR3 reads TGTGCCAGCAGTTACGGGGACTACCAAGAGACCCAGTACTTC.

This clonotype was counted a few times. The chain combines TRBV6-1 with TRBJ2-5, with 15 bases lining up with TRBD2. Germline V lookup: CDR1 MNHNS, CDR2 SASEGT. J was trimmed by 4 bases and V by 6 bases; bases with no gene match: 12. The CDR3 extends over 18 amino acids. CDR3 DNA: TGTGCCAGCAGACGAACCACCGGGACTAGCGGGAGGAGAGAGACCCAGTACTTC. As protein: CASRRTTGTSGRRETQYF.

This clonotype was recorded many times. The chain links TRBV27 to TRBJ2-5; 12 bases line up with TRBD1. Germline CDR1 reads MNHEY; CDR2 reads SMNVEV (reference sequence). This CDR3 contains 15 residues. J lost 4 bases, V lost 5 bases, and 5 bases had no gene match. The CDR3 DNA follows: TGTGCCAGCAGTAAAGGGACAGGGGGCGTAGAGACCCAGTACTTC. It codes for CASSKGTGGVETQYF.

The sample holds many counts of this clonotype. The V call is TRBV7-2, the J call TRBJ2-7; no reliable D call. The CDR3 extends over 14 amino acids. Looked up from germline, CDR1 is SGHTA and CDR2 is FQGNSA. Trimming took off 3 bases at V and 0 bases at J, with 9 bases between the two ends. This CDR3 is CASSFYDGSYEQYF. CDR3 coding DNA: TGTGCCAGCAGCTTTTACGACGGCTCCTACGAGCAGTACTTC.

The V and J genes are TRBV29-1 and TRBJ2-5; D might be TRBD1 (6 bases). Trimming took off 0 bases at V and 3 bases at J, with 17 bases between the two ends. The CDR3 contains 16 residues. CDR1 and CDR2 from the germline V gene are SQVTM and ANQGSEA. CDR3 protein: CSVEDIRGSREETQYF. The CDR3 bases are TGCAGCGTTGAAGATATCAGGGGTTCAAGAGAAGAGACCCAGTACTTC. Full variable domain (rest looked up from reference TRBV29-1 and TRBJ2-5): SAVISQKPSRDICQRGTSLTIQCQVDSQVTMMFWYRQQPGQSLTLIATANQGSEATYESGFVIDKFPISRPNLTFSTLTVSNMSPEDSSIYLCSVEDIRGSREETQYFGPGTRLLVL.

The J gene is TRBJ2-5, the V gene TRBV29-1; D is ambiguous. Germline CDR1 is SQVTM and CDR2 is ANQGSEA. Trimming took 7 bases from V and 5 from J, leaving 8 bases between them. The length of the CDR3 is 10 residues. The DNA of the CDR3 is TGCAGCGGGATTTGGGAGACCCAGTACTTC. It codes for CSGIWETQYF.

This clonotype has only a few counts. J is TRBJ2-5 and V is TRBV29-1; 11 bases align to TRBD1. Trimming at V came to 5 bases and at J to 1 base, leaving 3 bases not matched to a gene. Germline-derived CDR1 and CDR2 are SQVTM and ANQGSEA. This CDR3 spans 14 amino acids. Here the CDR3 reads CSVRDRGSQETQYF. The CDR3 region has the DNA TGCAGCGTTAGGGACAGGGGGTCCCAAGAGACCCAGTACTTC.

This clonotype was detected many times. The rearrangement joins TRBV25-1 to TRBJ2-7; TRBD1 aligns across 9 bases. Germline V gene data show CDR1 as MGHDK and CDR2 as SYGVNS. The ends lost 3 bases at V and 3 bases at J; junction bases unmatched: 6. The CDR3 sequence is 15 residues long. The DNA of the CDR3 is TGTGCCAGCAGTGACTCTAGGACAGGGGACTACGAGCAGTACTTC. It specifies CASSDSRTGDYEQYF.

The chain is built from TRBV4-2 and TRBJ2-2, with 8 bases aligning to TRBD2. The V gene's germline CDR1 is LGHNA and CDR2 YNFKEQ. CDR3 size: 18 residues. Trimming cost V 0 bases and J 3 bases; bases outside gene matches: 9. CDR3 coding DNA: TGTGCCAGCAGCCAAGATATAACGGGGGGGCAGGACACCGGGGAGCTGTTTTTT. Its translation is CASSQDITGGQDTGELFF.

This clonotype was observed many times. V is TRBV9 and J is TRBJ1-5; no firm D call. The CDR3 is 14 residues long. V lost 0 bases to trimming and J lost 6 bases, with 10 bases between them. Germline CDR1 and CDR2: SGDLS and YYNGEE. The CDR3 bases are TGTGCCAGCAGCGTAGGTACGGTTGGTCAGCCCCAGCATTTT. Translated, it gives CASSVGTVGQPQHF.

Many counts were recorded for this clonotype. The chain employs TRBV20-1 and TRBJ1-2, with TRBD1 matching 8 bases. Looked up from germline, CDR1 is DFQATT and CDR2 is SNEGSKA (reference sequence). The V and J ends lost 6 bases and 4 bases, in that order; junction bases with no gene match: 13. The CDR3 extends over 15 amino acids. DNA of the CDR3: TGCAGTGCGCGACCCCAGGGGGCGAGGGGCTATGGCTACACCTTC. It specifies CSARPQGARGYGYTF.

This clonotype was seen once. The chain links TRBV11-2 to TRBJ2-7; 8 nucleotides align to TRBD2. CDR1 and CDR2 from the germline V gene are SGHAT and FQNNGV. The CDR3 consists of 15 residues. The V gene end was trimmed by 5 bases and the J gene end by 3 bases; junction bases not matched to a gene: 9. The CDR3 spells CASSPTSAHHYEQYF. The CDR3 nucleotides are TGTGCCAGCAGCCCGACTAGCGCCCACCACTACGAGCAGTACTTC.

This clonotype was detected many times. V is TRBV4-1 and J is TRBJ1-5; the D is unclear. Germline-derived CDR1 and CDR2 are MGHRA and YSYEKL. V gave up 0 bases and J gave up 7 bases, with 7 bases separating them. CDR3 length equals 13 residues. The CDR3 is CASSQDFRQPQHF. CDR3 DNA sequence: TGCGCCAGCAGCCAAGATTTTCGACAGCCCCAGCATTTT.

The chain employs TRBV6-2 or TRBV6-3 and TRBJ1-2, with 7 nucleotides matching TRBD1. From germline, CDR1 is MNHEY and CDR2 SVGEGT. Trimming at V came to 8 bases and at J to 3 bases, leaving 3 bases not matched to a gene. The CDR3 covers 12 residues. The CDR3 protein is CASRGTDYGYTF. The CDR3 DNA reads as TGTGCCAGCCGTGGGACAGACTATGGCTACACCTTC.

This clonotype was detected only a few times. V and J are TRBV5-1 and TRBJ2-7; the match to TRBD1 covers 10 bases. J lost 6 bases, V lost 4 bases, and 10 bases had no gene match. This CDR3 has 15 residues. Germline values: CDR1 SGHRS, CDR2 YFSETQ. As DNA, the CDR3 is TGCGCCAGCAGCGACGGTGGGGGACAGGGGTTCGAGCAGTACTTC. This gives the protein CASSDGGGQGFEQYF.

The gene calls are TRBV5-1 and TRBJ1-1; 9 positions agree with TRBD1. CDR3 length equals 12 residues. The germline V gene has CDR1 SGHRS and CDR2 YFSETQ. Trimming cost V 3 bases and J 8 bases; bases outside gene matches: 2. CDR3 sequence: CASSSGTGEAFF. DNA for the CDR3: TGCGCCAGCAGCTCTGGGACAGGGGAAGCTTTCTTT.

This clonotype appeared once. CDR3: CASSLQTSGRYEQYF. CDR3 coding DNA: TGCGCCAGCAGCCTCCAGACTAGCGGGAGGTACGAGCAGTACTTC. The J gene is TRBJ2-7, the V gene TRBV5-1; TRBD2 matches 13 bases. Germline trimming cut 4 bases from V and 4 bases from J; bases unmatched to any gene: 5. CDR1 SGHRS and CDR2 YFSETQ come from the germline V gene. CDR3 length: 15 residues.

The chain employs TRBV12-3 or TRBV12-4 and TRBJ2-7; tentative D call: TRBD1 (6 bases). V was cut by 1 base and J by 5 bases, with 12 bases left in between. The CDR3 extends over 14 amino acids. CDR3 in amino acids: CASSLEQGSDEQYF. The CDR3 DNA reads as TGTGCCAGCAGTTTAGAACAGGGTTCCGACGAGCAGTACTTC.

The rearrangement joins TRBV20-1 to TRBJ2-5, with TRBD2 identical over 11 bases. J gave up 7 bases and V 8 bases, and 12 bases lay outside the gene matches. This CDR3 is 14 amino acids long. Germline V CDR1 and CDR2: DFQATT, SNEGSKA (reference sequence). The CDR3 loop reads CSPGTSGSVGTQYF. The CDR3 DNA is TGCAGTCCGGGCACTAGCGGGAGCGTAGGGACCCAGTACTTC.

This clonotype was detected ten times or more. The V and J genes are TRBV6-2 or TRBV6-3 and TRBJ2-7; D not resolved. In germline, CDR1 is MNHEY, CDR2 SVGEGT. The CDR3 sequence is 12 residues long. V lost 2 bases, J lost 3 bases, and 5 bases lay in between. As DNA, the CDR3 is TGTGCCAGCAGTTACAACTTCTACGAGCAGTACTTC. It is translated as CASSYNFYEQYF.

This clonotype was seen repeatedly, ten times or more. This chain connects TRBV6-1 to TRBJ1-5; D gene uncertain. The ends were cut back, 6 bases at V and 5 bases at J, with 14 bases in the middle. CDR1 and CDR2 (germline): MNHNS, SASEGT. The CDR3 consists of 14 residues. CDR3 coding DNA: TGTGCCAGCAGCCGTTGGGGATCGGATCAGCCCCAGCATTTT. Encoded protein: CASSRWGSDQPQHF.

This clonotype appeared once. The V call is TRBV7-2, the J call TRBJ2-5; tentatively, D is TRBD2 (6 bases). Trimming removed 5 bases at V and 1 base at J, with 17 bases between. Per the germline V gene, CDR1 is SGHTA and CDR2 is FQGNSA. The length of the CDR3 is 16 residues. The CDR3: CASSRIGGKLQETQYF. The CDR3 DNA reads TGTGCCAGCAGCCGCATCGGCGGGAAGCTCCAAGAGACCCAGTACTTC.

The genes are TRBV28 and TRBJ2-5; a possible D gene is TRBD2 (6 bases). Germline loops: CDR1 MDHEN, CDR2 SYDVKM. CDR3 length equals 13 residues. Trimming pared 5 bases from V and 0 bases from J, leaving 7 bases between. CDR3 nucleotide sequence: TGTGCCAGCAGTAAGCGGGACCAAGAGACCCAGTACTTC. Its protein product is CASSKRDQETQYF.

This chain links TRBV6-1 with TRBJ2-7, with D uncertain. This CDR3 spans 13 amino acids. CDR1 is MNHNS, CDR2 SASEGT, per germline. V was trimmed by 0 bases and J by 6 bases, leaving 9 bases between them. CDR3 amino acids: CASSEAPSTEQYF. The CDR3 DNA reads TGTGCCAGCAGTGAAGCGCCCAGCACCGAGCAGTACTTC.